The T cell receptor beta chain described here comes from a study of OX40 agonist ivuxolimab in advanced cancers. Systemic immunosuppression or a history of autoimmune disease excluded patients. Assay used: immunoSEQ multiplex PCR; TCRdb lists only in-frame clones, some missing. The sample has some 82,000 clones, roughly 91% seen once. Trimming stripped 3 bases from V and 5 bases from J, with 13 bases between. The germline CDR1 and CDR2 sequences are GTSNPN and SVGIG (reference sequence). This CDR3 has 13 amino acids. This chain joins TRBV30 and TRBJ1-2; D gene unclear. Sequenced here: CD4+ or CD8+ T cells sorted from blood, sampled in a trial of the OX40 agonist ivuxolimab. This clonotype was sampled from an adult with an advanced solid tumor such as melanoma, head and neck, liver or kidney cancer. CDR3 in DNA: TGTGCCTGGAGAAACAGATTGAGTTATGGCTACACCTTC. Amino acids: CAWRNRLSYGYTF.